These T cell receptor beta chains were read from a single sample in a study of OX40 agonist ivuxolimab in advanced cancers. This table comes from immunoSEQ multiplex PCR, and its TCRdb copy is limited to in-frame clones, with some not included. This table has 53,000 or so clones, nearly 95% appearing once. Specimen: CD4+ or CD8+ T cells sorted from blood, collected in a trial of the OX40 agonist ivuxolimab. The receptors were gathered from an adult with an advanced solid tumor such as melanoma, head and neck, liver or kidney cancer. CDR3s include the opening cysteine and the closing phenylalanine or tryptophan. The order of the fields is D gene, clone size, V gene, J gene, CDR3 DNA, CDR3 protein. The D gene is left open where the match is weak. Only part of the rows carry a size: once, few, many, or a class if the clone is expanded.

>TRBD1|.|TRBV7-6|TRBJ2-7
TGTGCCAGCAGCCCAGGGACAGATTCCTACGAGCAGTACTTC
CASSPGTDSYEQYF
>.|.|TRBV27|TRBJ2-2
TGTGCCAGCATCAAGGGGTACACCGGGGAGCTGTTTTTT
CASIKGYTGELFF
>.|.|TRBV7-9|TRBJ2-7
TGTGCCAGCAGCTTGACGGGCGTCGACGAGCAGTACTTC
CASSLTGVDEQYF
>.|.|TRBV4-1|TRBJ2-4
TGCGCCAGCAGCCAAGAGACAGGGACTCTAGCCAAAAACATTCAGTACTTC
CASSQETGTLAKNIQYF
>.|.|TRBV27|TRBJ2-1
TGTGCCAGCAGTCCTCAGGGGTCCTACAATGAGCAGTTCTTC
CASSPQGSYNEQFF
>.|.|TRBV4-2|TRBJ1-5
TGTGCCAGCAGCCAGTATAGGTCGGGTCAGCCCCAGCATTTT
CASSQYRSGQPQHF
>TRBD2|.|TRBV9|TRBJ2-1
TGTGCCAGCAGCATCCCAACTAGCGGAGGAATCAATGAGCAGTTCTTC
CASSIPTSGGINEQFF
>.|once|TRBV6-5|TRBJ1-1
TGTGCCAGCAGTTACGCGGAGACCCGGGTTTACACTGAAGCTTTCTTT
CASSYAETRVYTEAFF
>TRBD1|.|TRBV19|TRBJ1-5
TGTGCCAGTAGTCTAGGGACAGGGGGCGTAGATCAGCCCCAGCATTTT
CASSLGTGGVDQPQHF
>TRBD1|once|TRBV18|TRBJ1-2
TGTGCCAGCTCACCGGACAGGGTGGGTGGCTACACCTTC
CASSPDRVGGYTF
>.|.|TRBV2|TRBJ1-1
TGTGCCAGCACTCCGAACACTGAAGCTTTCTTT
CASTPNTEAFF
>TRBD1|.|TRBV19|TRBJ2-7
TGTGCCAGTAGTATAGTCCAGGGGGCGCGATACGAGCAGTACTTC
CASSIVQGARYEQYF
>TRBD1|once|TRBV9|TRBJ2-1
TGTGCCAGCAGCTTGGTGGGACAGGGGCACAATGAGCAGTTCTTC
CASSLVGQGHNEQFF
>TRBD1|.|TRBV5-1|TRBJ2-7
TGCGCCAGCAGCTTGGCACAGGGGGTCGCCTACGAGCAGTACTTC
CASSLAQGVAYEQYF
>.|.|TRBV7-2|TRBJ2-7
TGTGCCAGCAGCCTCTCCTACGAGCAGTACTTC
CASSLSYEQYF
>TRBD1|few|TRBV7-9|TRBJ2-7
TGTGCCAGCAGCTTAGTAACAGGGGTAGGCGAGCAGTACTTC
CASSLVTGVGEQYF
>TRBD2|.|TRBV5-6|TRBJ2-1
TGTGCCAGCACCCTGGGGGGGACCTACAATGAGCAGTTCTTC
CASTLGGTYNEQFF
>.|.|TRBV11-3|TRBJ1-5
TGTGCCAGCAGAAAACAGGGTCCCAATCAGCCCCAGCATTTT
CASRKQGPNQPQHF
>TRBD1|.|TRBV9|TRBJ1-5
TGTGCCAGCAGTGACAGGGGCCATCAGCCCCAGCATTTT
CASSDRGHQPQHF
>TRBD2|.|TRBV28|TRBJ2-1
TGTGCCAGCAGTTTACCCGGCAGCGGGAGGTCAGGGTATGAGCAGTTCTTC
CASSLPGSGRSGYEQFF
>.|.|TRBV6-1|TRBJ2-7
TGTGCCAGCAGTGGCATCGGACTTACCTACGAGCAGTACTTC
CASSGIGLTYEQYF
>.|.|TRBV5-6|TRBJ2-7
TGTGCCAGCGGGGGGACAGAAGGCTACGAGCAGTACTTC
CASGGTEGYEQYF
>TRBD2|.|TRBV6-5|TRBJ2-5
TGTGCCAGCAGTTACGGACTAGCGGTGTCGGAGACCCAGTACTTC
CASSYGLAVSETQYF
>TRBD2|.|TRBV5-1|TRBJ2-1
TGCGCCAGCAGCCTGGGGTCGGGAGGGTTCGGCAATGAGCAGTTCTTC
CASSLGSGGFGNEQFF
>.|.|TRBV9|TRBJ1-1
TGTGCCAGCAGCGTAGGTCGGGGGGGGTCCCCCTCGAACACTGAAGCTTTCTTT
CASSVGRGGSPSNTEAFF
>.|once|TRBV6-1|TRBJ2-1
TGTGCCACACTAGCCCCCAATGAGCAGTTCTTC
CATLAPNEQFF
>.|once|TRBV27|TRBJ2-3
TGTGCCAGCAGTTTAACGACAGCATACACAGATACGCAGTATTTT
CASSLTTAYTDTQYF
>TRBD1|.|TRBV28|TRBJ2-7
TGTGCCAGCAGTTTTGTGACAGGGGGTAGGGACGAGCAGTACTTC
CASSFVTGGRDEQYF
>.|few|TRBV5-4|TRBJ1-1
TGTGCCAGCAGCTTCAGACCGATGGAAGCTTTCTTT
CASSFRPMEAFF
>.|.|TRBV19|TRBJ1-1
TGTGCCAGTAGTATACAAAGGGGGATTAACACTGAAGCTTTCTTT
CASSIQRGINTEAFF
>.|.|TRBV19|TRBJ2-1
TGTGCCAGTAGAACCTCGGGATCCGCTGAGCAGTTCTTC
CASRTSGSAEQFF
>.|once|TRBV7-9|TRBJ2-7
TGTGCCAGCAGCTTATCAGGCTACGAGCAGTACTTC
CASSLSGYEQYF
>.|.|TRBV14|TRBJ1-2
TGTGCCAGCAGCCAAGATCGGCCAGGGGCGGTAGGCTACACCTTC
CASSQDRPGAVGYTF
>TRBD2|.|TRBV7-3|TRBJ2-1
TGTGCCAGCAGCTCACCCGGGACTAGCGGGAGAGTAACAAATGAGCAGTTCTTC
CASSSPGTSGRVTNEQFF
>.|.|TRBV7-9|TRBJ2-5
TGTGCCAGCAGCCAAGGCTGGGAGACCCAGTACTTC
CASSQGWETQYF
>TRBD2|.|TRBV19|TRBJ2-1
TGTGCCAGTAGTACCTCACTAGCGGGAGCAGAGAACAATGAGCAGTTCTTC
CASSTSLAGAENNEQFF
>TRBD1|.|TRBV19|TRBJ2-3
TGTGCCAGTAGTATGGGACAGGGGGCAGATACGCAGTATTTT
CASSMGQGADTQYF
>TRBD1|.|TRBV13|TRBJ1-1
TGTGCCAGCAGCCTAGCTGGACAGGTCACTGAAGCTTTCTTT
CASSLAGQVTEAFF
>TRBD2|.|TRBV15|TRBJ2-1
TGTGCCACCAGCAGGGGACTAGCGGGAGTGAGATACAATGAGCAGTTCTTC
CATSRGLAGVRYNEQFF
>.|.|TRBV11-2|TRBJ2-1
TGTGCCAGCAGCTTCCCCGTGGGGGGAGTGGCGTTCTTC
CASSFPVGGVAFF
>TRBD1|.|TRBV6-1|TRBJ2-1
TGTGGCTTTCCGGACAGGGGGAACAATGAGCAGTTCTTC
CGFPDRGNNEQFF
>.|.|TRBV7-9|TRBJ2-5
TGTGCCAGCAGCTTGGAGAAGATTAGAGAGACCCAGTACTTC
CASSLEKIRETQYF
>.|.|TRBV27|TRBJ1-1
TGTGCCAGCATGGCCGGGAACACTGAAGCTTTCTTT
CASMAGNTEAFF
>TRBD1|.|TRBV28|TRBJ1-4
TGTGCCAGCAGGTTAGGGACAGGGTTCGAAAAAAAACTGTTTTTT
CASRLGTGFEKKLFF
>.|.|TRBV19|TRBJ1-5
TGTGCCAGTAGTATAGGGGTGGGTCAGCCCCAGCATTTT
CASSIGVGQPQHF
>.|.|TRBV27|TRBJ2-1
TGTGCCAGCAGTTTACTAAAGGGGGGACAGTCTTACAATGAGCAGTTCTTC
CASSLLKGGQSYNEQFF